The rows below give T cell receptor beta chains drawn from one sample of a study of CD8+CD57+ T cells in acquired aplastic anemia. Via MiXCR, TCRdb re-called the reads, giving one row per CDR3 protein. The sample has hundreds of thousands of distinct CDR3 sequences, around 30% seen once. The sequenced sample consisted of sorted CD4+, CD8+, or CD8+CD57+ T cells (not recorded which) from PBMCs. These receptors all come from a human donor with aplastic anemia. Both conserved end residues are part of each CDR3. The D gene is left open where the match is weak. Size tells how often a clone was seen (once, few, many) or the class of an expanded clone, and some rows leave it out.

length | size | D | J | V | DNA | CDR3
19 | . | TRBD2 | TRBJ2-7 | TRBV29-1 | TGCAGCGCCGGTGGGCCCGGGACTAGCGGGGGGGTCTCGGCCTACGAGCAGTACTTC | CSAGGPGTSGGVSAYEQYF
13 | many | . | TRBJ1-1 | TRBV7-3 | TGTGCCAGCAGCTTAACGTGGAACACTGAAGCTTTCTTT | CASSLTWNTEAFF
13 | many | . | TRBJ1-6 | TRBV5-6 | TGTGCCAGCAGCTTGCGACAGAATTCACCCCTCCACTTT | CASSLRQNSPLHF
14 | many | TRBD1 | TRBJ1-5 | TRBV7-2 | TGTGCCAGCAGCCCGACAGGGACGGGTCAGCCCCAGCATTTT | CASSPTGTGQPQHF
15 | . | . | TRBJ1-3 | TRBV7-8 | TGTGCCAGCAGCACCGGACGGAGGACTGGAAACACCATATATTTT | CASSTGRRTGNTIYF
15 | few | TRBD2 | TRBJ2-7 | TRBV5-1 | TGCGCCAGCAGTCGGACTAGCGGAAGGACCTACGAGCAGTACTTC | CASSRTSGRTYEQYF
15 | few | . | TRBJ1-6 | TRBV2 | TGTGCCAGCAGTTTCCGAGGGGTCTACCATTCACCCCTCCACTTT | CASSFRGVYHSPLHF
15 | . | TRBD1 | TRBJ1-1 | TRBV7-9 | TGTGCCAGCAGCCCTATTGACAGGGCCGGCACTGAAGCTTTCTTT | CASSPIDRAGTEAFF
11 | many | . | TRBJ1-1 | TRBV20-1 | TGCAGTGCTAGCGGGCGGGCTGAAGCTTTCTTT | CSASGRAEAFF
13 | many | . | TRBJ2-1 | TRBV7-2 | TGTGCCAGCAGCTTAGTCGGGGGCAATGAGCAGTTCTTC | CASSLVGGNEQFF
16 | . | TRBD2 | TRBJ2-1 | TRBV10-3 | TGTGCCAGCAGTGACTCTAGCGGGAGGGCCATTTATGAGCAGTTCTTC | CASSDSSGRAIYEQFF
15 | few | TRBD2 | TRBJ2-1 | TRBV19 | TGTGCCAGTAGTCTGACTAGCGGGGTCTACAATGAGCAGTTCTTC | CASSLTSGVYNEQFF
14 | . | . | TRBJ2-6 | TRBV27 | TGTGCCAGCAGTTTGGGCTCTGGGGCCAGCGTCCTGACTTTC | CASSLGSGASVLTF
12 | . | . | TRBJ1-5 | TRBV7-9 | TGTGTCAGCAGCTTAGGGGATCTTCCCCAGCATTTT | CVSSLGDLPQHF
11 | many | . | TRBJ2-7 | TRBV6-1 | TGTGCCAGCAAGGCCTCCTACGAGCAGTACTTC | CASKASYEQYF
15 | . | TRBD1 | TRBJ2-7 | TRBV2 | TGTGCCAGCAGCCCCCCAGGGACAGTACTCTACGGGCAGTACTTC | CASSPPGTVLYGQYF
14 | many | . | TRBJ2-5 | TRBV20-1 | TGCAGTGCTAGATGGGATGAGGTCAGGGAGACCCAGTACTTC | CSARWDEVRETQYF
16 | many | . | TRBJ1-6 | TRBV4-1 | TGCGCCAGCAGCCAGGACGCGGGACGAAGGAATTCACCCCTCCACTTT | CASSQDAGRRNSPLHF
16 | few | . | TRBJ1-3 | TRBV20-1 | TGCAGTGCTAGGGGGGCCTCACTAGGGGAGGGAAACACCATATATTTT | CSARGASLGEGNTIYF
17 | . | . | TRBJ1-2 | TRBV14 | TGTGCCAGCAGCCAAGATGAGTCCCCCGGACAGCCAGACGGCTACACCTTC | CASSQDESPGQPDGYTF
13 | . | . | TRBJ1-2 | TRBV6-1 | TGTGCCACCGGATTGGGGCAGAATTATGGCTACACCTTC | CATGLGQNYGYTF
15 | . | TRBD1 | TRBJ2-2 | TRBV12-5 | TGTGCTAGTGGAACAGGGGGCCTCGACACCGGGGAGCTGTTTTTT | CASGTGGLDTGELFF
16 | . | . | TRBJ2-1 | TRBV20-1 | TGCAGTGCCCCGGTGGGGACACCGAGCTCCTACAATGAGCAGTTCTTC | CSAPVGTPSSYNEQFF
16 | . | . | TRBJ1-6 | TRBV10-2 | TGTGCCAGCAGTCCCCTTGTGGCCCCCTCCGACTCACCCCTCCACTTT | CASSPLVAPSDSPLHF
13 | many | . | TRBJ2-7 | TRBV4-2 | TGTGCCAGCAGCAAAAGCGACAGCTACGAGCAGTACTTC | CASSKSDSYEQYF
13 | . | TRBD1 | TRBJ1-1 | TRBV19 | TGTGCCAGCAGTGGGCGAGGGGGCTTCGAAGCTTTCTTT | CASSGRGGFEAFF
16 | many | TRBD1 | TRBJ1-1 | TRBV15 | TGTGCCACCAGCAGAAAGAGCGGGACAGGTGGGACTGAAGCTTTCTTT | CATSRKSGTGGTEAFF
14 | many | . | TRBJ1-4 | TRBV2 | TGTGCCAGCAGTGAAGGAGCAACTAATGAAAAACTGTTTTTT | CASSEGATNEKLFF
12 | . | . | TRBJ2-7 | TRBV30 | TGTGCCTGGACACTCGGGGCCTACGAGCAGTACTTC | CAWTLGAYEQYF
14 | once | . | TRBJ2-5 | TRBV10-3 | TGTGCCATCAGTGAGTCGGGCGGAATGGAGACCCAGTACTTC | CAISESGGMETQYF
15 | many | . | TRBJ1-1 | TRBV15 | TGTGCCACCAGCAGACCCGACCGGTTTAACACTGAAGCTTTCTTT | CATSRPDRFNTEAFF
12 | few | . | TRBJ2-7 | TRBV30 | TGTGCCTGGAGTGGTAGGGGATACGAGCAGTACTTC | CAWSGRGYEQYF
17 | . | TRBD2 | TRBJ2-5 | TRBV11-2 | TGTGCCAGCATCACTCCTCACGGCGGGGGGCCTCAAGAGACCCAGTACTTC | CASITPHGGGPQETQYF
16 | . | . | TRBJ1-1 | TRBV14 | TGTGCCAGCAGCCAATATACGGGGGTGGGAAACACTGAAGCTTTCTTT | CASSQYTGVGNTEAFF
13 | few | . | TRBJ1-1 | TRBV12-3/TRBV12-4 | TGTGCCAGCAGCCGATCTATGAACACTGAAGCTTTCTTT | CASSRSMNTEAFF
15 | few | . | TRBJ1-1 | TRBV7-2 | TGTGCCAGCAGCTTATATTCAGGTATGAACACTGAAGCTTTCTTT | CASSLYSGMNTEAFF
17 | few | . | TRBJ2-7 | TRBV11-2 | TGTGCCAGCAGCCGAGTCCCAGGGACCCGAACTTCCTACGAGCAGTACTTC | CASSRVPGTRTSYEQYF
15 | many | TRBD2 | TRBJ2-1 | TRBV15 | TGTGCCACCAGCATGCTGGGAGGGTTTTACAATGAGCAGTTCTTC | CATSMLGGFYNEQFF
14 | many | . | TRBJ1-2 | TRBV5-5 | TGTGCCAGCAGCTTGGGTCCAGGGGACTATGGCTACACCTTC | CASSLGPGDYGYTF
16 | few | . | TRBJ2-5 | TRBV4-2 | TGTGCCAGCAGCCCGTCAGTCTCACACACACAAGAGACCCAGTACTTC | CASSPSVSHTQETQYF
14 | . | . | TRBJ1-5 | TRBV19 | TGTGCCAGCAGCTTAACATCAGGAAATCAGCCCCAGCATTTT | CASSLTSGNQPQHF
14 | . | TRBD2 | TRBJ2-5 | TRBV11-2 | TGTGCCAGCACCATAGCGGGGGACCAAGAGACCCAGTACTTC | CASTIAGDQETQYF
15 | many | . | TRBJ2-1 | TRBV24-1 | TGTGCCACCAGTGAGGGGGGGACAGCTGTCAATGAGCAGTTCTTC | CATSEGGTAVNEQFF
15 | few | . | TRBJ2-7 | TRBV25-1 | TGTGCCAGCTCCCCAGACCACACAGAGTCCTACGAGCAGTACTTC | CASSPDHTESYEQYF
13 | . | . | TRBJ2-2 | TRBV7-9 | TGTGCCAGCAGCACCGGCGGGATTCCGGAGCTGTTTTTT | CASSTGGIPELFF